What follows describes a single T cell receptor beta chain. Its specific antigen is unknown. The record has no base qualities; no much larger clone is one base away. Ficoll-Paque density gradient centrifugation was used to isolate PBMCs. These data originate in a study of T-cell memory formation after mild COVID-19 listed by TCRdb under 2021. In terms of the full investigation: TCR sequence clusters from the two donors were found to be largely donor specific. In a couple of donors, T-cell clones that expanded and contracted after mild COVID-19 were tracked by sequencing TCRalpha and TCRbeta repertoires over time. The cohort comprised two young, previously healthy adult volunteers, one female and one male. On the study overall, not on this receptor specifically: Contracting CD4+ clones turned up mainly in the CM and EM memory subsets, whereas EMRA was where CD8+ clones were enriched. Whether the second-wave clones peaking on day 37 were SARS-CoV-2 specific was not confirmed. Only a couple of mild cases were covered by the study, and larger cohorts that include severe cases with pre-infection samples were considered necessary. Clones contracting from day 15 to 85 had balanced CD4/CD8 phenotypes, while a second wave expanding from day 15 to 37 was biased towards CD4+. Some responding clones were detected in pre-infection memory, suggesting pre-existing cross-reactive memory T cells joined the SARS-CoV-2 response.

The instrument was an Illumina NovaSeq 6000. TCRalpha and TCRbeta cDNA libraries were constructed by 5'RACE with constant-segment primers, with sample barcodes and unique molecular identifiers being introduced. RNA was extracted from every sample with Trizol reagent. Amplification of the libraries took two PCR steps, and the second step added a second sample barcode plus Illumina TruSeq adapters. The libraries were sequenced on an Illumina NovaSeq using 2 x 150 bp paired-end reads. The published analysis was carried out like this. The reads were demultiplexed and collapsed into UMI-guided consensus sequences using migec v1.2.7. Using mixcr v2.1.11, the UMI consensuses were aligned to TRA and TRB V and J templates and assembled into clonotypes. A clonotype was counted as expanded or contracted only when both edgeR and NoisET called the clonotype significant, with the noise models trained on biological replicates. For edgeR calls, the cutoffs were a false discovery rate-adjusted p below 0.01 and a log2 fold-change threshold of 1. As an exploratory analysis of dynamics, PCA with hierarchical clustering was applied to max-normalized trajectories of the 1000 most abundant clonotypes. The CD4 or CD8 phenotype of responding clones was assigned using the separately sequenced CD4+ and CD8+ repertoires. The public reads were run again by TCRdb, first through fastp at Q25 and then through MiXCR, and only productive beta chains were kept. Rows are unified per CDR3 protein, each entry keeping the most common DNA and genes. The V and J calls were not made by the authors but by TCRdb's processing. For this sample there are hundreds of thousands of distinct CDR3 sequences; roughly 17% appear just once. The ten largest clones capture approximately 8.1% of the sample.

Clipping removes 1 base from V and 7 bases from J, with 7 as the unmatched junction base count. Based on the germline V gene (reference sequence), the CDR1 and CDR2 sequences are LNHNV and YYDKDF. Measured from the cysteine to the phenylalanine, the CDR3 is 17 residues long. Only the CDR3 DNA is retained, 51 bases long and in frame from the first base. Sequenced input: PBMCs or a T cell subset sorted from them (not recorded which). The chain links TRBV15 with TRBJ2-2; 12 bases in the junction line up with TRBD2. This TCR derives from an adult woman who had mild COVID-19 (a few samples of this study predate the infection). The sample titles of this study are shuffled in the database, so cell type and time point are left out; the donor was told from shared clones. The DNA is as follows: TGTGCCACCAGCAGAGCCCGGCCGGGACTAGCGGGCGGGGAGCTGTTTTTT. Its protein is CATSRARPGLAGGELFF.